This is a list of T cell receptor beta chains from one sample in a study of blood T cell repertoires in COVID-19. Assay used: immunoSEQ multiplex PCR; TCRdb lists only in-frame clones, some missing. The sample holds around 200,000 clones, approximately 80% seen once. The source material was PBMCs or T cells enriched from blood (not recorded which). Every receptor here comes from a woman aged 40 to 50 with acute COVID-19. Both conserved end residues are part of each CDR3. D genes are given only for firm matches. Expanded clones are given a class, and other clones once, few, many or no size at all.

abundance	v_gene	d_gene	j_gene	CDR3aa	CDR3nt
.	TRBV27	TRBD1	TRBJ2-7	CASSLRLGTGSYEQYF	TGTGCCAGCAGTTTGCGTTTAGGGACAGGCTCCTACGAGCAGTACTTC
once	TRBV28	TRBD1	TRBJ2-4	CASRIDRVENIQYF	TGTGCCAGCAGGATTGACAGGGTCGAAAACATTCAGTACTTC
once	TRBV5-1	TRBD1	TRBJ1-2	CASSMTGNSDYGYTF	TGCGCCAGCAGCATGACAGGGAATAGCGACTATGGCTACACCTTC
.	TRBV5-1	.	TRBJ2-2	CASSLIGSTGELFF	TGCGCCAGCAGCCTGATAGGGAGCACCGGGGAGCTGTTTTTT
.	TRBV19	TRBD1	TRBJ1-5	CASSAWDRGRNQPQHF	TGTGCCAGTAGTGCCTGGGACAGGGGGAGGAATCAGCCCCAGCATTTT
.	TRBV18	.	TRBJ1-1	CASSQTNEGATEAFF	TGTGCCAGCTCACAAACGAACGAGGGAGCCACTGAAGCTTTCTTT
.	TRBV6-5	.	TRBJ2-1	CASSGGNNEQFF	TGTGCCAGCAGCGGGGGAAACAATGAGCAGTTCTTC
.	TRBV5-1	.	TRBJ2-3	CASSPIFAGSPSTDTQYF	TGCGCCAGCAGCCCGATTTTTGCGGGATCACCTAGCACAGATACGCAGTATTTT
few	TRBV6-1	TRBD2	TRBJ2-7	CASSGTSNEQYF	TGTGCCAGCAGCGGGACTAGTAACGAGCAGTACTTC
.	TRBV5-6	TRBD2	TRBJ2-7	CASSLTGGPSYEQYF	TGTGCCAGCAGCTTGACGGGAGGGCCCTCCTACGAGCAGTACTTC
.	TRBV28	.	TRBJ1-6	CASGEGFGSPLHF	TGTGCCAGCGGCGAGGGATTTGGTTCACCCCTCCACTTT
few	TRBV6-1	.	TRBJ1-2	CASSEIQGDYGYTF	TGTGCCAGCAGTGAAATACAGGGCGACTATGGCTACACCTTC
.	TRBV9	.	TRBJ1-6	CASSAHPAGSFNSPLHF	TGTGCCAGCAGCGCTCACCCTGCGGGCAGCTTTAATTCACCCCTCCACTTT
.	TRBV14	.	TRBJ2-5	CASSQRSQETQYF	TGTGCCAGCAGCCAGAGGTCCCAAGAGACCCAGTACTTC
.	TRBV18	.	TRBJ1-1	CASSPQHLNTEAFF	TGTGCCAGCTCACCACAGCATTTGAACACTGAAGCTTTCTTT
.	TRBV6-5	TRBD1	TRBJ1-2	CASNPGQYYGYTF	TGTGCCAGCAATCCGGGACAGTATTATGGCTACACCTTC
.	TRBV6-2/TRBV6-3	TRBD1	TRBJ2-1	CASSYPPQGGGEQFF	TGTGCCAGCAGTTACCCCCCACAGGGGGGTGGAGAGCAGTTCTTC
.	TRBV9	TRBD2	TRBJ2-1	CASNPAGGEYNEQFF	TGTGCCAGCAACCCAGCGGGAGGGGAATACAATGAGCAGTTCTTC
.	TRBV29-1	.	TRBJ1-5	CSVGPGVGQPQHF	TGCAGCGTCGGCCCAGGGGTCGGTCAGCCCCAGCATTTT
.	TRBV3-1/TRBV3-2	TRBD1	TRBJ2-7	CASTTGGTGAHEQYF	TGTGCCAGCACCACGGGGGGGACAGGGGCCCACGAGCAGTACTTC
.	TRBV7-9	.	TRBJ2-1	CASSLAPWGSRTYNEQFF	TGTGCCAGCAGCTTAGCTCCCTGGGGATCCAGGACATACAATGAGCAGTTCTTC